The 26 T cell receptor beta chains given below trace back to one sample, sequenced in a study of blood T cell repertoires in COVID-19. TCRdb's copy holds only in-frame clones and misses some; the assay was immunoSEQ multiplex PCR. The data contain some 130,000 clones, over 75% of them singletons. Sequenced: peripheral blood. These receptors all come from a man between 35 and 55 years old with active or convalescent COVID-19.

This sequence joins TRBV9 and TRBJ1-3; tentatively, D is TRBD1 (5 bases). V was shortened by 3 bases and J by 0 bases, with 7 bases between the two germline ends. The germline CDR1 and CDR2 sequences are SGDLS and YYNGEE. The CDR3 totals 14 residues. The CDR3 is CASSAGFSGNTIYF. In DNA form, the CDR3 reads TGTGCCAGCAGCGCAGGGTTCTCTGGAAACACCATATATTTT.

This chain connects TRBV7-2 to TRBJ2-5; a possible D gene is TRBD1 (7 bases). Deletions cut 6 bases from V and 6 bases from J, with 14 bases between. This CDR3 contains 13 residues. Per germline, CDR1 SGHTA and CDR2 FQGNSA. Here the CDR3 DNA reads TGTGCCAGCAGGGAGGGGGCGGGAAAGACCCAGTACTTC. Translated: CASREGAGKTQYF.

This clone came up once. The sample holds other DNA sequences that translate to the same CDR3. The chain links TRBV5-1 to TRBJ1-2; TRBD1 aligns across 7 bases. This CDR3 is built from 13 residues. J gave up 3 bases and V 4 bases, and 3 bases lay outside the gene matches. Germline V gives CDR1 SGHRS, CDR2 YFSETQ. CDR3 sequence: CASSQTGDYGYTF. In nucleotides, the CDR3 is TGCGCCAGCAGCCAAACAGGGGACTATGGCTACACCTTC.

The gene calls are TRBV3-1 (or the pseudogene TRBV3-2) and TRBJ2-1; maybe TRBD2 (5 bases). CDR3 length: 15 residues. Germline V CDR1 and CDR2: LGHDT, YNNKEL (reference sequence). V gave up 1 base and J gave up 6 bases, with 13 bases separating them. CDR3: CASSQGTGWGNEQFF. CDR3 sequence (DNA): TGTGCCAGCAGCCAAGGGACGGGGTGGGGCAATGAGCAGTTCTTC.

The rearrangement uses TRBV7-2 and TRBJ2-2; 9 nucleotides agree with TRBD2. The germline V gene encodes CDR1 SGHTA and CDR2 FQGNSA. The CDR3 has 15 residues. The junction had 6 bases not matched to a gene; V was cut back by 6 bases and J by 4 bases. This CDR3 reads CASRLTSGTTGELFF. In DNA form, the CDR3 reads TGTGCCAGCAGATTGACTAGCGGTACCACCGGGGAGCTGTTTTTT. The full variable domain, in which reference TRBV7-2 and TRBJ2-2 provide the parts outside the CDR3, is GAGVSQSPSNKVTEKGKDVELRCDPISGHTALYWYRQSLGQGLEFLIYFQGNSAPDKSGLPSDRFSAERTGGSVSTLTIQRTQQEDSAVYLCASRLTSGTTGELFFGEGSRLTVL.

The chain has TRBV7-2 and TRBJ2-2; the D is unclear. V lost 8 bases and J 5 bases, leaving 12 bases between the germline ends. The CDR3 consists of 13 residues. Germline CDR1 SGHTA, CDR2 FQGNSA. CDR3 nucleotide sequence: TGTGCCAGCTGCGAGACTTTGACCGGGGAGCTGTTTTTT. It translates to CASCETLTGELFF.

V gene TRBV15 combines with J gene TRBJ2-5; D is unresolved. V lost 0 bases and J lost 9, with 8 bases in between. The CDR3 covers 12 residues. Per germline, CDR1 LNHNV and CDR2 YYDKDF (reference sequence). The CDR3 here is CATSRDRLAQYF. The CDR3 DNA follows: TGTGCCACCAGCAGAGATAGGCTAGCCCAGTACTTC.

In this sample, this clone turned up once. This chain uses TRBV7-2 with TRBJ1-1; 11 bases line up with TRBD1. V shed 10 bases, J shed 10 bases, and the junction held 8 bases outside the gene matches. The CDR3 consists of 12 residues. Germline assignment: CDR1 SGHTA and CDR2 FQGNSA. The CDR3 reads CATKDRGRTAFF. The CDR3 nucleotides read TGTGCCACAAAGGACAGGGGGCGTACAGCTTTCTTT. The full variable domain, rest sourced from reference TRBV7-2 and TRBJ1-1, is GAGVSQSPSNKVTEKGKDVELRCDPISGHTALYWYRQSLGQGLEFLIYFQGNSAPDKSGLPSDRFSAERTGGSVSTLTIQRTQQEDSAVYLCATKDRGRTAFFGQGTRLTVV.

The chain has TRBV7-9 and TRBJ1-2; 9 bases match TRBD1. CDR1 and CDR2 (germline): SEHNR, FQNEAQ (reference sequence). Unmatched junction bases numbered 4, after V lost 2 bases and J lost 0 bases. This CDR3 region has 16 residues. CDR3 nucleotides: TGTGCCAGCAGCTTAAGGGGACAGGGCTCTAACTATGGCTACACCTTC. Translating gives CASSLRGQGSNYGYTF.

This chain joins TRBV10-1 and TRBJ2-3, with no clear D. The germline gives CDR1 WNHNN, CDR2 SYGVQD (reference sequence). V was cut by 2 bases and J by 1 base, with 4 bases left in between. There are 13 residues in the CDR3. CDR3 nucleotide sequence: TGCGCCAGCAGTGAGGCGGGCACAGATACGCAGTATTTT. Its protein is CASSEAGTDTQYF.

The genes are TRBV10-3 and TRBJ1-4; D perhaps matches TRBD1 (6 bases). Germline V CDR1 and CDR2: ENHRY, SYGVKD. The germline V and J ends were trimmed by 3 bases and 8 bases, with 13 bases remaining between them. CDR3 size: 14 residues. The CDR3 region is CAISDNGGREKLFF. In nucleotides, the CDR3 is TGTGCCATCAGTGATAACGGGGGGCGGGAAAAACTGTTTTTT.

The J gene is TRBJ2-3, the V gene TRBV19; TRBD2 is a possible D gene (5 bases). CDR3 length: 14 residues. CDR1 and CDR2 (germline): LNHDA, SQIVND (reference sequence). The V end lost 10 bases, the J end lost 5 bases, and 19 bases lay between the germline ends. In nucleotides, the CDR3 is TGTGCCACCTACCGGACGGGGAGCCGAGATACGCAGTATTTT. The encoded protein is CATYRTGSRDTQYF.

This clone was recorded a few times. The junction departs from the called germline gene at one end, perhaps through a read error. V usage is TRBV3-1 (or the pseudogene TRBV3-2) and J usage is TRBJ2-7; 11 positions match TRBD2. The CDR3 is 15 amino acids. Per the germline V gene, CDR1 is LGHDT and CDR2 is YNNKEL (reference sequence). CDR3 sequence: CASRQATSGGYEQYF. Written as DNA, the CDR3 is TGTGCCAGCAGGCAAGCAACTAGCGGGGGTTACGAGCAGTACTTC.

The chain links TRBV5-4 to TRBJ2-5; 10 bases line up with TRBD1. After removal of 2 bases from V and 5 bases from J, the junction contained 3 bases not matched to a gene. The CDR3 extends over 14 amino acids. Germline CDR1 and CDR2: SGHNT and YYREEE (reference sequence). This chain's CDR3 is CASSLGDRGETQYF. Written as DNA, the CDR3 is TGTGCCAGCAGCTTAGGGGACAGGGGTGAGACCCAGTACTTC.

The gene calls are TRBV3-1 (or the pseudogene TRBV3-2) and TRBJ1-5; D is perhaps TRBD1 (6 bases). The CDR3 has 13 residues. The V end was cut by 5 bases, the J end by 6 bases, with 11 bases between. Looked up from germline, CDR1 is LGHDT and CDR2 is YNNKEL (reference sequence). Here the CDR3 reads CASSAGGPQPQHF. DNA for the CDR3: TGTGCCAGCAGCGCCGGGGGGCCTCAGCCCCAGCATTTT.

The chain has TRBV21-1 and TRBJ2-7; TRBD2, the D gene given by the table, was not confirmed from the DNA. TRBV21-1 corresponds to a pseudogene. The CDR3 spans 14 residues. The CDR3 here is CASSKGGISYEQYF. CDR3 coding DNA: TGTGCCAGCAGCAAAGGCGGCATCTCCTACGAGCAGTACTTC.

The V gene is TRBV6-1, the J gene TRBJ1-2; D not certain. This CDR3 region has 13 residues. Germline V gene data show CDR1 as MNHNS and CDR2 as SASEGT. Trimming removed 5 bases from V and 3 bases from J, with 10 bases in between. CDR3 coding DNA: TGTGCCAGCAGTTTCACCGGGGACTATGGCTACACCTTC. This sequence encodes CASSFTGDYGYTF.

This clone came up once. The rearrangement uses TRBV24-1 and TRBJ2-3, with 7 bases identical to TRBD2. With V trimmed by 3 bases and J by 2 bases, 4 bases remained unmatched. The CDR3 loop spans 15 amino acids. In germline, CDR1 is KGHDR, CDR2 SFDVKD. In DNA form, the CDR3 reads TGTGCCACCAGTGATGCCGGGACTACCACAGATACGCAGTATTTT. Its translation is CATSDAGTTTDTQYF.

The chain has TRBV18 and TRBJ1-3; 7 bases map to TRBD1. Germline V gene data show CDR1 as KGHSH and CDR2 as LQKENI. The CDR3 sequence is 13 residues long. With V trimmed by 8 bases and J by 0 bases, 1 base remained unmatched. The chain's CDR3 is CASRDSSGNTIYF. The CDR3 region has the DNA TGTGCCAGCAGGGACAGCTCTGGAAACACCATATATTTT.

The chain couples TRBV9 to TRBJ2-5; weak D call: TRBD2 (7 bases). CDR3 length: 14 residues. In germline, CDR1 is SGDLS, CDR2 YYNGEE. Trimming shortened V by 4 bases and J by 5 bases, and 15 bases separated the two germline ends. CDR3 sequence: CASSQVGGRETQYF. CDR3 nucleotide sequence: TGTGCCAGCAGCCAAGTGGGGGGGCGGGAGACCCAGTACTTC. Full variable domain (outside the CDR3, taken from reference TRBV9 and TRBJ2-5): DSGVTQTPKHLITATGQRVTLRCSPRSGDLSVYWYQQSLDQGLQFLIQYYNGEERAKGNILERFSAQQFPDLHSELNLSSLELGDSALYFCASSQVGGRETQYFGPGTRLLVL.

The chain employs TRBV6-2 or TRBV6-3 and TRBJ1-1, with D possibly TRBD1 on 5 matching bases. CDR1 is MNHEY and CDR2 is SVGEGT in the germline V gene. CDR3 length equals 15 residues. The V gene lost 5 bases and the J gene lost 5 bases, with 18 bases spanning the gap. CDR3 in amino acids: CASSPPEGSATEAFF. The DNA for the CDR3 is TGTGCCAGCAGTCCGCCGGAGGGGTCGGCGACTGAAGCTTTCTTT.

This chain connects TRBV7-3 to TRBJ2-2; 12 bases are shared with TRBD2. V trimming: 3 bases; J trimming: 7 bases; junction bases outside the gene matches: 6. Germline CDR1 SGHTA, CDR2 FQGTGA. CDR3 length: 16 amino acids. CDR3 region: CASSFGLAGTGGELFF. CDR3 in DNA: TGTGCCAGCAGCTTTGGACTAGCGGGGACGGGCGGGGAGCTGTTTTTT.

This chain uses TRBV5-1 with TRBJ2-7; TRBD2 is a possible D gene (6 bases). Germline V gene data show CDR1 as SGHRS and CDR2 as YFSETQ. The CDR3 is made up of 14 amino acids. The V end was cut by 4 bases, the J end by 1 base, with 12 bases between. DNA for the CDR3: TGCGCCAGCAGCCCAGGACTACTATCCTACGAGCAGTACTTC. Protein sequence: CASSPGLLSYEQYF.

The rearrangement joins TRBV18 to TRBJ1-5; no reliable D call. V lost 3 bases to trimming and J lost 5 bases, with 11 bases between them. The CDR3 has 14 residues. CDR1 is KGHSH and CDR2 is LQKENI in the germline V gene. The CDR3 is CASSPGQGYQPQHF. The CDR3 region has the DNA TGTGCCAGCTCACCTGGGCAAGGCTATCAGCCCCAGCATTTT.

The chain links TRBV5-4 to TRBJ1-4; no definite D call. The CDR3 loop spans 12 amino acids. Germline assignment: CDR1 SGHNT and CDR2 YYREEE (reference sequence). With 5 bases removed from V and 5 bases from J, the gap between germline ends came to 7 bases. CDR3 sequence: CASSLENEKLFF. In DNA form, the CDR3 reads TGTGCCAGCAGTCTGGAGAATGAAAAACTGTTTTTT.

V is TRBV5-1 and J is TRBJ2-3; D is perhaps TRBD1 (5 bases). Germline values: CDR1 SGHRS, CDR2 YFSETQ. V dropped 2 bases and J dropped 0 bases, with 10 bases sitting between them. The CDR3 has 15 residues. In nucleotides, the CDR3 is TGCGCCAGCAGCTTAGGGCAGGGCAGCACAGATACGCAGTATTTT. Amino acid sequence: CASSLGQGSTDTQYF.